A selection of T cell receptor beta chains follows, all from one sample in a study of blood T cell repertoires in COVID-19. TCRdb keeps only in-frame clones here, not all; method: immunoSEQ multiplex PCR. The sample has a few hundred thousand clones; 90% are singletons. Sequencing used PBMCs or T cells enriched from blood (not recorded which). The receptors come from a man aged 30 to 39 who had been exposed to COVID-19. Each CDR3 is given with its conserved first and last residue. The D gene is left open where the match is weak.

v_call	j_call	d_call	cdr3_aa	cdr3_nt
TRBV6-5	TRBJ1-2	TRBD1	CASSWTGNSYGYTF	TGTGCCAGCAGTTGGACAGGGAATTCCTATGGCTACACCTTC
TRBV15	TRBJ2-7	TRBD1	CATSRDRVTGTVNYEQYF	TGTGCCACCAGCAGAGATAGGGTCACCGGGACAGTAAACTACGAGCAGTACTTC
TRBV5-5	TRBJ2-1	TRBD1	CASSQGGQVNEFF	TGTGCCAGCAGCCAAGGAGGACAGGTCAACGAGTTCTTC
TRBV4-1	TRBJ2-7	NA	CASSSLAGQGRDEQYF	TGCGCCAGCAGCTCACTCGCGGGGCAGGGGAGGGACGAGCAGTACTTC
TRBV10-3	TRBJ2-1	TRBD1	CAIRPRSQGQNYNEQFF	TGTGCCATCAGGCCCCGGAGTCAGGGACAGAACTACAATGAGCAGTTCTTC
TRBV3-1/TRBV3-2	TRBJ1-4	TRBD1	CASSYRGAEKLFF	TGTGCCAGCAGCTACAGGGGGGCAGAAAAACTGTTTTTT
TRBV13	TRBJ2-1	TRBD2	CASSSTSGGARNEQFF	TGTGCCAGCAGCTCGACTAGCGGGGGGGCTAGAAATGAGCAGTTCTTC
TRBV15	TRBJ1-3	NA	CATSKGQGNTIYF	TGTGCCACCAGCAAAGGACAGGGAAACACCATATATTTT
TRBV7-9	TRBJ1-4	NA	CASSSGATNEKLFF	TGTGCCAGCAGCTCGGGAGCAACTAATGAAAAACTGTTTTTT
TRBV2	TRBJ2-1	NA	CASTVTFRGEQFF	TGTGCCAGCACAGTGACCTTTAGGGGCGAGCAGTTCTTC
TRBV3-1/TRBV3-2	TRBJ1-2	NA	CASSQRRVGYGYTF	TGTGCCAGCAGCCAACGACGGGTAGGCTATGGCTACACCTTC
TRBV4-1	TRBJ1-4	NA	CASSQVGGELFF	TGCGCCAGCAGCCAAGTCGGGGGGGAACTGTTTTTT
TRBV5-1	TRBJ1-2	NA	CASSPEDRPYGYTF	TGCGCCAGCAGTCCGGAAGACAGGCCCTATGGCTACACCTTC
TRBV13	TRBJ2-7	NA	CASSHPVLTSYEQYF	TGTGCCAGCAGCCACCCGGTACTAACAAGCTACGAGCAGTACTTC
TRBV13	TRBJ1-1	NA	CATMIRGNTEAFF	TGTGCCACCATGATACGGGGGAACACTGAAGCTTTCTTT
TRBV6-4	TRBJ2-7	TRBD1	CASPGQGEQYF	TGTGCCAGTCCGGGACAGGGGGAGCAGTACTTC
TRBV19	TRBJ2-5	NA	CASSIDLDGQETQYF	TGTGCCAGTAGTATAGACCTAGACGGTCAAGAGACCCAGTACTTC
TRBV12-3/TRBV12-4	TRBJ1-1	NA	CASSSPGTEAFF	TGTGCCAGCAGCTCGCCCGGCACTGAAGCTTTCTTT
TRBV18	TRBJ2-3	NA	CASSPPNNRVSYTQYF	TGTGCCAGCTCACCACCGAACAACAGGGTCTCGTATACGCAGTATTTT
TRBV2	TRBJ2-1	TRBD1	CASSTDRDLYNEQFF	TGTGCCAGCAGTACCGACAGGGATCTATACAATGAGCAGTTCTTC
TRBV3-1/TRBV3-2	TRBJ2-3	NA	CASNTRGNTDTQYF	TGTGCCAGCAACACGAGGGGGAACACAGATACGCAGTATTTT
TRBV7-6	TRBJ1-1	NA	CASSLGGGEAFF	TGTGCCAGCAGCTTAGGAGGTGGGGAAGCTTTCTTT
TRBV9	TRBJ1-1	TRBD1	CASSPRTGGNTEAFF	TGTGCCAGCAGCCCGCGGACAGGGGGGAACACTGAAGCTTTCTTT
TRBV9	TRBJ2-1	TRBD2	CASSVRLAGGYNEQFF	TGTGCCAGCAGCGTCAGGCTAGCGGGGGGATACAATGAGCAGTTCTTC
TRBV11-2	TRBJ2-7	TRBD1	CASSPDRGLGEQYF	TGTGCCAGCAGCCCCGACAGGGGGCTGGGGGAGCAGTACTTC
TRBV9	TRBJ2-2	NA	CASSVAASGLGTTGELFF	TGTGCCAGCAGCGTAGCGGCAAGCGGGCTGGGAACCACCGGGGAGCTGTTTTTT
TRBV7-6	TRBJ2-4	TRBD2	CASSLRLAGAPADIQYF	TGTGCCAGCAGCTTAAGACTAGCGGGGGCCCCGGCGGACATTCAGTACTTC
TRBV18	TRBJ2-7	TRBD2	CASSPLTAGESEQYF	TGTGCCAGCTCACCACTGACGGCGGGGGAGAGCGAGCAGTACTTC
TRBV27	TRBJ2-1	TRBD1	CASSQDRENEQFF	TGTGCCAGCAGCCAGGACAGGGAAAATGAGCAGTTCTTC